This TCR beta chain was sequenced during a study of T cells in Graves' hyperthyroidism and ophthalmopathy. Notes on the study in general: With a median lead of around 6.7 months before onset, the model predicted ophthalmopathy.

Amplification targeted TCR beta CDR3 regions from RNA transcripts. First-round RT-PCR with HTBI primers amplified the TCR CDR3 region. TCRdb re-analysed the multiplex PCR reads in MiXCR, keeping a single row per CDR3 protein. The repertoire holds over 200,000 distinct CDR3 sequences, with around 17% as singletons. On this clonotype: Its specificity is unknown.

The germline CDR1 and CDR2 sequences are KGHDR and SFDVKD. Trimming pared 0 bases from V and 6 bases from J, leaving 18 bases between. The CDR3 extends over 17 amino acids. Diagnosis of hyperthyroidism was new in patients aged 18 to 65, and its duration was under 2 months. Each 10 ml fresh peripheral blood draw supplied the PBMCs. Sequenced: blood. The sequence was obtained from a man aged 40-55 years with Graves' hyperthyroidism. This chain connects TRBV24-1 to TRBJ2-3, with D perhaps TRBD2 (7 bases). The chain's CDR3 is CATSDLTAGAYPDTQYF. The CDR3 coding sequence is TGTGCCACCAGTGATTTGACGGCGGGGGCATACCCGGATACGCAGTATTTT.